The entry below gives a single T cell receptor (beta chain) sequence along with its context. One junction end disagrees with the germline gene, perhaps due to a read error. This specimen comes from a study of control samples from healthy donors and cancer patients. CDR3 length equals 16 residues. In germline, CDR1 is MNHEY, CDR2 SVGEGT. Measured with immunoSEQ multiplex PCR; TCRdb has only the in-frame clones, and not every one. The sample has about 180,000 clones, 90% seen once. Sequencing was carried out using blood. This chain connects TRBV6-2 or TRBV6-3 to TRBJ1-5; TRBD1 is a possible D gene (5 bases). The TCR sequence derives from a woman aged 45-65 years in good health. Here the CDR3 DNA reads TGTGCCAGCAGTCACTCCGGGACCCATCACAATCAGCCCCAGCATTTT. It is translated as CASSHSGTHHNQPQHF.